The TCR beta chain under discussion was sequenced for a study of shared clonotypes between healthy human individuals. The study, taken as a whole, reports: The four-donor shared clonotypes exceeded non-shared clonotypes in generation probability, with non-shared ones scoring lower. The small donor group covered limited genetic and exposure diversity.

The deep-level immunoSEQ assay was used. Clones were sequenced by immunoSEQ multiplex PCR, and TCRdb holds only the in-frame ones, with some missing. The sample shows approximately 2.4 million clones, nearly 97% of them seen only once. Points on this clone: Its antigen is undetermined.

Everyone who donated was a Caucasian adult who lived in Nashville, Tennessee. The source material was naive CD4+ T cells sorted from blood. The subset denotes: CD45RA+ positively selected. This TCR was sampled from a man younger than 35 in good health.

The CDR3 DNA is TGCGCCAGCAGTGAGCAGGACTGGGCCACCTACGAGCAGTACTTC. Residues: CASSEQDWATYEQYF. V is TRBV10-2 and J is TRBJ2-7; D perhaps matches TRBD2 (5 bases). The CDR3 has 15 residues. Germline V gene sequence: CDR1 WSHSY, CDR2 SAAADI. The germline V and J ends were trimmed by 2 bases and 2 bases, with 13 bases remaining between them.